What follows is one T cell receptor (beta chain) and its context. Its antigen is undetermined. V lost 2 bases to trimming and J lost 6 bases; unmatched junction nucleotides: 1. CDR1 and CDR2 from the germline V gene are SGHRS and YFSETQ. CDR3 length: 14 residues. The sample originates from a study of shared clonotypes between healthy human individuals. Study-level findings and limits: It was observed that 5% to 6.5% of naive CD4 clonotypes were shared across several donors. The study drew on few donors, limiting represented genetic and exposure-history diversity.

Original handling: Filtering differed, since immunoSEQ gave only junction sequences and no quality scores. Profiled with immunoSEQ multiplex PCR; TCRdb holds only in-frame clones, not every one. The V and J calls and clone size come from that table; D and trimming were worked out from the DNA. The table lists roughly 1,800,000 clones, approximately 94% of them singletons. The naive CD8 fraction comprised CD45RO-negative cells positively selected for CCR7 and excluded terminally differentiated effector memory CD45RA+ cells. Sequencing was performed on naive CD8+ T cells sorted from blood. The TCR originated in a man between 18 and 29 years old in good health. This chain links TRBV5-1 with TRBJ2-1; 11 bases agree with TRBD2. This chain's CDR3 is CASSLLAGVNEQFF. The DNA of the CDR3 is TGCGCCAGCAGCTTACTAGCGGGGGTCAATGAGCAGTTCTTC.